Presented here are 13 T cell receptor beta chains from one specimen sequenced in a study of spatial heterogeneity in lung cancer. Study observations and caveats: Mutation tallies in tumors tracked expanded intratumoral alpha and beta TCR counts.

The antigens these receptors bind are not known. TCRdb fed the 5' RACE reads into MiXCR, producing one record per CDR3 protein. Of around 20,000 distinct CDR3 sequences listed, around 8% are singletons. As to time point: sample taken at primary tumor resection. The sample was lung tumor tissue, taken at surgery. The receptor source for this set is a male donor with early-stage non-small cell lung cancer.

This clonotype occurred many times. The chain couples TRBV18 to TRBJ2-7, with D uncertain. From germline, CDR1 is KGHSH and CDR2 LQKENI. V was shortened by 2 bases and J by 6 bases, with 11 bases between the two germline ends. The CDR3 has 13 residues. Here the CDR3 reads CASSPDPALEQYF. The CDR3 DNA reads as TGTGCCAGCTCACCAGATCCGGCCCTCGAGCAGTACTTC.

Comments on this clonotype: A clone one base away is much larger, so this may be a read error. The chain carries TRBV25-1 and TRBJ2-3; tentatively, D is TRBD1 (5 bases). The CDR3 contains 13 residues. CDR1 is MGHDK, CDR2 SYGVNS, per germline. Trimming removed 8 bases at V and 2 bases at J, with 11 bases between. CDR3 protein: CASPRENTDTQYF. The CDR3 nucleotides read TGTGCCAGCCCCAGGGAAAACACAGATACGCAGTATTTT.

This clonotype has a count of ten or more. This sequence joins TRBV7-9 and TRBJ1-4; D not certain. The CDR3 is 15 amino acids. Trimming left V 0 bases short and J 11 bases short, with 16 bases between. Per the germline V gene, CDR1 is SEHNR and CDR2 is FQNEAQ (reference sequence). The CDR3 region has the DNA TGTGCCAGCAGCTTAGCGATCGAGAGCCGGAGGAAACTGTTTTTT. Its translation is CASSLAIESRRKLFF.

The chain links TRBV7-8 to TRBJ2-1; TRBD2 matches at 8 bases. The germline CDR1 and CDR2 sequences are SGHVS and FQNEAQ. V dropped 5 bases and J dropped 5; count of bases not matched to a gene: 11. CDR3 size: 16 residues. The CDR3 DNA sequence: TGTGCCAGCAGCCCCTCCCGGGGGGGCCTGAACAATGAGCAGTTCTTC. Translating gives CASSPSRGGLNNEQFF.

This clonotype was recorded a few times. This chain connects TRBV7-2 to TRBJ2-5; TRBD2 matches 7 bases. Losses at the gene ends were 5 bases for V and 2 bases for J; bases not matched to a gene: 11. Germline assignment: CDR1 SGHTA and CDR2 FQGNSA. The CDR3 contains 16 residues. The CDR3 loop is CASSKRGAGVQETQYF. The CDR3 coding sequence is TGTGCCAGCAGCAAGAGAGGTGCGGGGGTACAAGAGACCCAGTACTTC.

This clonotype appeared many times. The J gene is TRBJ1-2, the V gene TRBV20-1; maybe TRBD1 (5 bases). The CDR3 covers 13 residues. CDR1 and CDR2 (germline): DFQATT, SNEGSKA (reference sequence). V was trimmed by 5 bases and J by 4 bases, leaving 14 bases between them. The CDR3 reads CSAGTPGTYGYTF. CDR3 in DNA: TGCAGTGCTGGAACCCCAGGGACCTATGGCTACACCTTC.

DNA for the CDR3: TGCAGTGCTCCCCCCGGGACAGGGGGCTATGAGCAGTTCTTC. Its translation is CSAPPGTGGYEQFF. V is TRBV20-1 and J is TRBJ2-1; 12 nucleotides match TRBD1. CDR1 and CDR2 (germline): DFQATT, SNEGSKA (reference sequence). The CDR3 totals 14 residues. The trim removed 5 bases at V and 8 bases at J, leaving 7 bases unmatched.

The V gene is TRBV12-3 or TRBV12-4, the J gene TRBJ2-2, with unresolved D. Trimming took off 7 bases at V and 0 bases at J, with 12 bases between the two ends. The CDR3 has 15 residues. DNA of the CDR3: TGTGCCAGCACCCAGAGGAGCACGAACACCGGGGAGCTGTTTTTT. The encoded protein is CASTQRSTNTGELFF.

This clonotype was counted at least ten times. The rearrangement uses TRBV7-2 and TRBJ1-6; D call uncertain. V was pared by 1 base and J by 7 bases, with 11 bases between. The CDR3 runs to 15 residues. Per germline, CDR1 SGHTA and CDR2 FQGNSA. The CDR3 bases are TGTGCCAGCAGCTTAGAAGCAGGCGGGAATTCACCCCTCCACTTT. Protein: CASSLEAGGNSPLHF.

This clonotype showed up many times. The genes are TRBV25-1 and TRBJ2-3, with 11 bases lining up with TRBD2. The CDR3 consists of 15 residues. In germline, CDR1 is MGHDK, CDR2 SYGVNS. The trim removed 4 bases at V and 3 bases at J, leaving 3 bases unmatched. In nucleotides, the CDR3 is TGTGCCAGCAGTGGACTAGCGGGGTTGACAGATACGCAGTATTTT. This gives the protein CASSGLAGLTDTQYF.

V is TRBV27 and J is TRBJ2-3, with D tentatively TRBD2 (5 bases). V lost 6 bases and J 7 bases, leaving 14 bases between the germline ends. This CDR3 spans 13 amino acids. CDR1 MNHEY and CDR2 SMNVEV come from the germline V gene (reference sequence). The CDR3 DNA reads TGTGCCAGCAGGACTACCACCAAACATACGCAGTATTTT. It translates to CASRTTTKHTQYF.

The J gene is TRBJ2-7, the V gene TRBV6-2 or TRBV6-3; 7 positions match TRBD2. Unmatched junction bases numbered 12, after V lost 6 bases and J lost 1 base. Germline values: CDR1 MNHEY, CDR2 SVGEGT. The CDR3 has 16 amino acids. CDR3 loop: CASSDTAGVGSYEQYF. The CDR3 coding sequence is TGTGCCAGCAGCGACACGGCGGGGGTCGGGTCCTACGAGCAGTACTTC.

Sample share makes this clonotype medium-sized. V gene TRBV7-9 combines with J gene TRBJ1-4, with TRBD1 matching 10 bases. V was clipped by 4 bases and J by 8 bases; unmatched bases: 10. Looked up from germline, CDR1 is SEHNR and CDR2 is FQNEAQ (reference sequence). CDR3 length: 16 residues. CDR3 sequence: CASSSWLGTGDEKLFF. CDR3 coding DNA: TGTGCCAGCAGCTCTTGGCTAGGGACAGGGGACGAAAAACTGTTTTTT. The full variable domain, in which reference TRBV7-9 and TRBJ1-4 provide the parts outside the CDR3, is DTGVSQNPRHKITKRGQNVTFRCDPISEHNRLYWYRQTLGQGPEFLTYFQNEAQLEKSRLLSDRFSAERPKGSFSTLEIQRTEQGDSAMYLCASSSWLGTGDEKLFFGSGTQLSVL.